The clone carrying this T cell receptor beta chain was detected a few times. The data are from a study of T-cell memory formation after mild COVID-19. TCRdb re-derived calls from the 5' RACE reads in MiXCR, one entry per CDR3 protein. The sample lists some 190,000 distinct CDR3 sequences; approximately 20% were seen once. Germline loops: CDR1 SGHRS, CDR2 YFSETQ. The V gene lost 4 bases and the J gene lost 2 bases, with 12 bases spanning the gap. The CDR3 loop spans 14 amino acids. Source material: PBMCs or a T cell subset sorted from them (not recorded which). The gene calls are TRBV5-1 and TRBJ1-1, with unresolved D. This clonotype was sampled from an adult woman who had mild COVID-19 (a few samples of this study predate the infection). Cell type and time point are not known. The CDR3 nucleotides read TGCGCCAGCAGCCCCCCTACAGCTAACACTGAAGCTTTCTTT. This sequence encodes CASSPPTANTEAFF.